The 2 T cell receptor beta chains given below trace back to one sample, sequenced in a study of regulatory T cells in long-lasting Graves disease. The time point is: newly diagnosed GD, antithyroid drugs for less than 3 months. PBMCs were the source of the RNA used for TCR sequencing. Construction of the TCR beta libraries employed iRepertoire HTBI primers in conjunction with Arm-PCR of CDR3 regions. TCRdb fed the multiplex PCR reads into MiXCR, producing one record per CDR3 protein. Of 350,000 to 500,000 distinct CDR3 sequences in the sample, 14% are singletons; the top ten hold under 20%. These data are also associated with another study on T cells in Graves' hyperthyroidism and ophthalmopathy.

Material: peripheral blood mononuclear cells (PBMCs), obtained at new diagnosis, from a patient treated with antithyroid drugs. Receptor source: a woman aged 45-65 years with Graves disease.

This clonotype was detected ten times or more. The rearrangement uses TRBV20-1 and TRBJ2-5; D is undetermined. The CDR3 loop spans 12 amino acids. The germline V and J ends were trimmed by 0 bases and 4 bases, with 6 bases remaining between them. Germline-derived CDR1 and CDR2 are DFQATT and SNEGSKA (reference sequence). The CDR3 protein is CSARDLIETQYF. The CDR3 region has the DNA TGCAGTGCTAGAGATTTGATAGAGACCCAGTACTTC.

There are a few counts of this clonotype. The J gene is TRBJ1-5, the V gene TRBV10-3, with 9 bases matching TRBD1. V was clipped by 10 bases and J by 0 bases; unmatched bases: 7. CDR1 and CDR2 from the germline V gene are ENHRY and SYGVKD. The CDR3 totals 15 residues. The chain's CDR3 is CATGTGLFSNQPQHF. The CDR3 DNA is TGTGCCACCGGGACAGGGCTCTTTAGCAATCAGCCCCAGCATTTT.